Following are 27 T cell receptor beta chains from one sample sequenced in a study of response to subunit inactivated influenza vaccine. TCRdb fed the RT-PCR reads into MiXCR, producing one record per CDR3 protein. The sample holds 560,000 or so distinct CDR3 sequences, approximately 7.6% seen once. Specimen: PBMCs from blood, collected roughly 24 months after vaccination. These receptors all stem from a man between 50 and 75 years old who received an inactivated influenza vaccine.

V usage is TRBV4-3 and J usage is TRBJ2-2; D is unclear. The CDR3 sequence is 17 residues long. Germline CDR1 and CDR2: LGHNA and YSLEER. V lost 2 bases, J lost 1 base, and 14 bases lay in between. CDR3 sequence reads: CASSQNRLTLNTGELFF. Written as DNA, the CDR3 is TGCGCCAGCAGCCAAAATCGACTTACCCTGAACACCGGGGAGCTGTTTTTT.

The sample holds many counts of this clonotype. The chain uses TRBV6-2 or TRBV6-3 and TRBJ1-1, with D perhaps matching TRBD1 (5 bases). The CDR3 contains 14 residues. V lost 4 bases to trimming and J lost 1 base, with 10 bases between them. Germline loops: CDR1 MNHEY, CDR2 SVGEGT. The CDR3 coding sequence is TGTGCCAGCAGTTCGACAGCTACGAACACTGAAGCTTTCTTT. Translating gives CASSSTATNTEAFF.

This clonotype was seen repeatedly, ten times or more. V is TRBV20-1 and J is TRBJ2-1; D may match TRBD1 or TRBD2 (6 bases each). Germline V gene lookup returns CDR1 DFQATT and CDR2 SNEGSKA (reference sequence). The CDR3 runs to 13 residues. V was trimmed by 6 bases and J by 6 bases, leaving 15 bases between them. Here the CDR3 DNA reads TGCAGTGCGAATAGGGGGGATGGCAATGAGCAGTTCTTC. Its translation: CSANRGDGNEQFF.

This clonotype occurred a few times. CDR3 in DNA: TGTGCCAGCAGCTTGGGGAGACAGGTGGGCGAAAAACTGTTTTTT. Translated, it gives CASSLGRQVGEKLFF. The rearrangement links TRBV7-9 to TRBJ1-4, with D maybe TRBD1 (6 bases). The germline CDR1 and CDR2 sequences are SEHNR and FQNEAQ (reference sequence). The CDR3 is made up of 15 amino acids. V lost 3 bases to trimming and J lost 8 bases, with 16 bases between them.

In this sample, this clonotype turned up a few times. This may be a read error, as it is one base from a much larger clone. The chain combines TRBV20-1 with TRBJ1-6; 9 nucleotides align to TRBD1. Looked up from germline, CDR1 is DFQATT and CDR2 is SNEGSKA (reference sequence). The CDR3 is 16 amino acids. Written as DNA, the CDR3 is TGCTGTGCTAGAGCTTCTAGGGACAGGGAGAACTCACCCCTCCACTTT. Translated, it gives CCARASRDRENSPLHF.

In its sample, this clonotype was seen a few times. The CDR3 nucleotides are TGCAGCGTTGGGACTAGCGTGTTAGAGACCCAGTACTTC. This gives the protein CSVGTSVLETQYF. This sequence joins TRBV29-1 and TRBJ2-5, with 9 bases aligning to TRBD2. CDR1 and CDR2 from the germline V gene are SQVTM and ANQGSEA. J gave up 4 bases and V 4 bases, and 4 bases lay outside the gene matches. CDR3 length equals 13 residues.

This clonotype was observed at least ten times. V gene TRBV5-1 combines with J gene TRBJ2-7; 11 nucleotides align to TRBD2. CDR1 and CDR2 (germline): SGHRS, YFSETQ. With V trimmed by 4 bases and J by 2 bases, 5 bases remained unmatched. The CDR3 covers 15 residues. The DNA of the CDR3 is TGCGCCAGCAGCCAAACTAGCGGGGGACCCTACGAGCAGTACTTC. Translating gives CASSQTSGGPYEQYF.

This clonotype was counted ten times or more. This chain links TRBV9 with TRBJ2-2; maybe TRBD2 (5 bases). V lost 0 bases to trimming and J lost 0 bases, with 21 bases between them. Looked up from germline, CDR1 is SGDLS and CDR2 is YYNGEE. This CDR3 has 20 amino acids. CDR3 residues: CASSVVPGGGGRANTGELFF. The CDR3 DNA follows: TGTGCCAGCAGCGTAGTACCCGGTGGTGGCGGGCGAGCGAACACCGGGGAGCTGTTTTTT. Drawing the rest from reference TRBV9 and TRBJ2-2, the complete variable domain is DSGVTQTPKHLITATGQRVTLRCSPRSGDLSVYWYQQSLDQGLQFLIQYYNGEERAKGNILERFSAQQFPDLHSELNLSSLELGDSALYFCASSVVPGGGGRANTGELFFGEGSRLTVL.

This clonotype has only a few counts. This chain connects TRBV2 to TRBJ2-7, with a tentative D call TRBD2 (6 bases). This CDR3 has 14 amino acids. Germline loops: CDR1 SNHLY, CDR2 FYNNEI. The ends were cut back, 7 bases at V and 7 bases at J, with 20 bases in the middle. The CDR3 here is CASTSRRVPYEQYF. CDR3 sequence (DNA): TGTGCCAGCACTTCAAGGAGGGTACCGTATGAGCAGTACTTC.

This clonotype was seen ten or more times. The DNA for the CDR3 is TGTGCCATCAGTTGGGGAGGCCCAGCAGATACGCAGTATTTT. Encoded protein: CAISWGGPADTQYF. The chain is built from TRBV10-3 and TRBJ2-3; tentatively, D is TRBD2 (6 bases). Germline V CDR1 and CDR2: ENHRY, SYGVKD. Trimming cost V 5 bases and J 4 bases, with 13 bases left between them. The CDR3 contains 14 residues.

This clonotype was seen a handful of times. This chain uses TRBV29-1 with TRBJ2-7; TRBD1 matches at 8 bases. The CDR3 runs 13 residues. CDR1 is SQVTM, CDR2 ANQGSEA, per germline. Trimming cost V 7 bases and J 6 bases; bases outside gene matches: 11. The CDR3 spells CSAYQGAHGEQYF. The CDR3 nucleotides read TGCAGCGCCTACCAGGGGGCCCACGGCGAGCAGTACTTC.

The J gene is TRBJ2-5, the V gene TRBV6-2 or TRBV6-3, with a weak D call TRBD2 (5 bases). Germline lookup yields CDR1 MNHEY and CDR2 SVGEGT. This CDR3 spans 11 amino acids. V was cut by 11 bases and J by 5 bases, with 12 bases left in between. The CDR3 loop is CAAAGGETQYF. The CDR3 nucleotides read TGTGCCGCAGCCGGCGGGGAGACCCAGTACTTC.

Ten or more counts support this clonotype. The V and J genes are TRBV24-1 and TRBJ2-1, with a possible D match to TRBD1 (5 bases). Trimming stripped 2 bases from V and 4 bases from J, with 11 bases between. The germline V gene has CDR1 KGHDR and CDR2 SFDVKD. CDR3 size: 15 residues. The DNA for the CDR3 is TGTGCCACCAGTGATTCCCAGACAGATTACAATGAGCAGTTCTTC. As protein: CATSDSQTDYNEQFF.

This clonotype has a handful of counts. The V and J genes are TRBV7-2 and TRBJ1-5; D gene uncertain. CDR3 size: 15 residues. Germline V gene sequence: CDR1 SGHTA, CDR2 FQGNSA. V was pared by 5 bases and J by 4 bases, with 15 bases between. The CDR3 here is CASSPGMGWNQPQHF. In DNA form, the CDR3 reads TGTGCCAGCAGCCCGGGGATGGGGTGGAATCAGCCCCAGCATTTT.

This clonotype has just one count. The V and J genes are TRBV12-3 or TRBV12-4 and TRBJ2-5; D tentatively reads TRBD1 or TRBD2 (6 bases each). Trimming took 5 bases from V and 7 from J, leaving 17 bases between them. The CDR3 sequence is 14 residues long. CDR3 protein: CASSDTGRGGTQYF. The DNA for the CDR3 is TGTGCCAGCAGTGATACCGGGAGAGGGGGGACCCAGTACTTC.

This clonotype has at least ten counts. This chain joins TRBV12-3 or TRBV12-4 and TRBJ1-1, with D unresolved. CDR3 length: 12 residues. V gave up 1 base and J gave up 5 bases, with 5 bases separating them. The DNA for the CDR3 is TGTGCCAGCAGTTTAGTCAGGACTGAAGCTTTCTTT. It encodes CASSLVRTEAFF.

This clonotype has ten or more counts. The rearrangement joins TRBV7-2 to TRBJ2-7; D is perhaps TRBD1 or TRBD2 (5 bases each). Germline V CDR1 and CDR2: SGHTA, FQGNSA. Trimming shortened V by 5 bases and J by 2 bases, and 13 bases separated the two germline ends. CDR3 length: 14 amino acids. The chain's CDR3 is CASSDGTVTYEQYF. The CDR3 coding sequence is TGTGCCAGCAGCGATGGGACGGTCACCTACGAGCAGTACTTC.

This clonotype was counted only a few times. The CDR3 nucleotides read TGTGCCAGCAGCTCCGCCGGGACTAGCGGGGAGCAGTTCTTC. Amino acids: CASSSAGTSGEQFF. The V call is TRBV5-6, the J call TRBJ2-1; TRBD2 agrees at 12 bases. V trimming: 3 bases; J trimming: 10 bases; junction bases outside the gene matches: 5. CDR1 is SGHDT, CDR2 YYEEEE, per germline. There are 14 residues in the CDR3.

This rearrangement joins TRBV11-2 to TRBJ1-5, with no clear D. Deletions cut 2 bases from V and 5 bases from J, with 10 bases between. Germline V gene data show CDR1 as SGHAT and CDR2 as FQNNGV. The CDR3 sequence is 14 residues long. For the CDR3, the DNA is TGTGCCAGCAGCTTACCAGGCATAGATCAGCCCCAGCATTTT. It translates to CASSLPGIDQPQHF.

The genes are TRBV20-1 and TRBJ2-1, with 11 bases fitting TRBD2. V trimming: 6 bases; J trimming: 6 bases; junction bases outside the gene matches: 10. Germline V lookup: CDR1 DFQATT, CDR2 SNEGSKA (reference sequence). The CDR3 is made up of 15 amino acids. The CDR3 here is CSAILLAGGPNEQFF. The CDR3, as DNA: TGCAGTGCCATCCTTCTAGCGGGAGGCCCCAATGAGCAGTTCTTC.

The chain joins TRBV7-9 to TRBJ1-1; D ambiguous. This CDR3 contains 16 residues. The germline gives CDR1 SEHNR, CDR2 FQNEAQ (reference sequence). The germline V and J ends were trimmed by 5 bases and 3 bases, with 19 bases remaining between them. The CDR3 reads CASSRGERRGDTEAFF. The CDR3 DNA reads as TGTGCCAGCAGCAGAGGAGAACGTCGCGGAGACACTGAAGCTTTCTTT.

The chain is built from TRBV12-3 or TRBV12-4 and TRBJ2-2; D call uncertain. The CDR3 loop spans 12 amino acids. Between the trimmed V and J ends, which lost 0 bases and 7 bases, there was a span of 3 bases. DNA for the CDR3: TGTGCCAGCAGTTTAGCCCGCGGGGAGCTGTTTTTT. It translates to CASSLARGELFF.

In this sample, this clonotype turned up a few times. The rearrangement links TRBV7-9 to TRBJ2-3, with D maybe TRBD2 (6 bases). Germline lookup yields CDR1 SEHNR and CDR2 FQNEAQ (reference sequence). The CDR3 consists of 14 residues. Between the trimmed V and J ends, which lost 6 bases and 2 bases, there was a span of 12 bases. CDR3 sequence reads: CASSSRTITDTQYF. In nucleotides, the CDR3 is TGTGCCAGCAGTTCCCGGACTATCACAGATACGCAGTATTTT.

This clonotype was detected ten times or more. The V call is TRBV12-3 or TRBV12-4, the J call TRBJ2-3, with D tentatively TRBD1 or TRBD2 (5 bases each). The CDR3 covers 13 residues. V lost 3 bases and J 6 bases, leaving 10 bases between the germline ends. CDR3 bases: TGTGCCAGCAGTTTGGGACCGGTGGATACGCAGTATTTT. Translation gives CASSLGPVDTQYF.

This clonotype was observed a few times. The genes are TRBV12-3 or TRBV12-4 and TRBJ1-2, with D possibly being TRBD1 (6 bases). Between the trimmed V and J ends, which lost 7 bases and 2 bases, there was a span of 14 bases. The length of the CDR3 is 14 residues. The CDR3 is CASTRQGRNYGYTF. DNA for the CDR3: TGTGCCAGCACCCGGCAGGGGCGGAACTATGGCTACACCTTC.

The gene calls are TRBV28 and TRBJ2-1, with D possibly matching TRBD2 (6 bases). Germline V CDR1 and CDR2: MDHEN, SYDVKM. The CDR3 spans 16 residues. Trimming removed 3 bases at V and 0 bases at J, with 12 bases between. This CDR3 is CASSFGGISSYNEQFF. In DNA form, the CDR3 reads TGTGCCAGCAGTTTCGGCGGGATCTCCTCCTACAATGAGCAGTTCTTC. Combining the CDR3 with reference TRBV28 and TRBJ2-1 gives the whole variable domain DVKVTQSSRYLVKRTGEKVFLECVQDMDHENMFWYRQDPGLGLRLIYFSYDVKMKEKGDIPEGYSVSREKKERFSLILESASTNQTSMYLCASSFGGISSYNEQFFGPGTRLTVL.

J is TRBJ1-2 and V is TRBV20-1; no firm D call. The length of the CDR3 is 14 residues. Trimming took 1 base from V and 0 from J, leaving 9 bases between them. CDR1 and CDR2 from the germline V gene are DFQATT and SNEGSKA (reference sequence). CDR3: CSARGGETNYGYTF. The CDR3 DNA sequence: TGCAGTGCTAGAGGGGGAGAAACTAACTATGGCTACACCTTC.